This entry lists 22 T cell receptor beta chains sequenced from one sample in a study of beta chain features in type 1 diabetes. cDNA synthesis used the whole RNA isolate, giving expressed TCRB sequences. Clones were read by immunoSEQ multiplex PCR, and TCRdb kept only the in-frame ones, dropping some. The data hold approximately 150,000 clones, with about 13% observed a single time. Findings and caveats of the study: TCRB CDR3s were moderately but significantly shorter in Type 1 diabetes patients in all four CD4+ subsets.

These TCRs are of unknown antigen specificity. Sequencing input: central memory CD4+ T cells from blood. All receptors derive from a man aged 18 to 29 with type 1 diabetes.

J is TRBJ2-5 and V is TRBV5-1; D unresolved. Germline CDR1 and CDR2: SGHRS and YFSETQ. V lost 0 bases, J lost 2 bases, and 5 bases lay in between. This CDR3 is 13 amino acids long. CDR3 loop: CASSLAVQETQYF. The CDR3 coding sequence is TGCGCCAGCAGCTTGGCGGTACAAGAGACCCAGTACTTC. Filled out from reference TRBV5-1 and TRBJ2-5, the complete variable domain reads KAGVTQTPRYLIKTRGQQVTLSCSPISGHRSVSWYQQTPGQGLQFLFEYFSETQRNKGNFPGRFSGRQFSNSRSEMNVSTLELGDSALYLCASSLAVQETQYFGPGTRLLVL.

V gene TRBV29-1 combines with J gene TRBJ1-3; no clear D gene. CDR3 length: 14 residues. Germline CDR1 is SQVTM and CDR2 is ANQGSEA. V shed 7 bases and J shed 0 bases, with 13 bases lying between them. The CDR3: CSAAAMSSGNTIYF. DNA for the CDR3: TGCAGCGCCGCCGCGATGAGCTCTGGAAACACCATATATTTT.

The rearrangement uses TRBV7-9 and TRBJ1-1, with D uncertain. Germline V gives CDR1 SEHNR, CDR2 FQNEAQ (reference sequence). Trimming took off 0 bases at V and 5 bases at J, with 10 bases between the two ends. The CDR3 is 14 amino acids. The CDR3 DNA reads as TGTGCCAGCAGCTTAGCCCAAACAGTTACTGAAGCTTTCTTT. Translating gives CASSLAQTVTEAFF.

The chain recombines TRBV27 with TRBJ2-7, with 7 bases fitting TRBD1. J gave up 6 bases and V 5 bases, and 13 bases lay outside the gene matches. The CDR3 sequence is 15 residues long. Germline assignment: CDR1 MNHEY and CDR2 SMNVEV (reference sequence). The CDR3 sequence is CASSPGTVTSSEQYF. Written as DNA, the CDR3 is TGTGCCAGCAGTCCAGGGACAGTGACTTCTTCCGAGCAGTACTTC.

This clone turned up a few times. The chain joins TRBV16 to TRBJ1-2, with 8 bases matching TRBD1. Germline-derived CDR1 and CDR2 are KGHSY and FQNENV. The CDR3 contains 15 residues. Trimming took 3 bases from V and 8 from J; bases not matched to a gene: 11. The CDR3 DNA sequence: TGTGCCAGCAGCCAGGACAGGGCGAGGTCTGGGGGCTACACCTTC. Its translation is CASSQDRARSGGYTF.

This clone was picked up many times. The gene calls are TRBV2 and TRBJ1-6, with D tentatively TRBD1 (5 bases). The germline V gene encodes CDR1 SNHLY and CDR2 FYNNEI. The CDR3 is 15 residues long. V lost 7 bases, J lost 8 bases, and 18 bases lay in between. This CDR3 reads CASTYQRGADSPLHF. As DNA, the CDR3 is TGTGCCAGCACCTACCAGCGGGGCGCGGATTCACCCCTCCACTTT.

The J gene is TRBJ1-1, the V gene TRBV28, with 7 nucleotides matching TRBD1. The CDR3 is made up of 17 amino acids. The V segment lost 5 bases and the J segment 1 base; nucleotides outside the gene matches: 13. Germline values: CDR1 MDHEN, CDR2 SYDVKM. The CDR3 DNA is TGTGCCAGCAGTCTACAGGGGACGGGAGGATCGAACACTGAAGCTTTCTTT. Translation: CASSLQGTGGSNTEAFF.

This clone has ten or more counts. The junction does not match germline at one end; this may be a read error. V usage is TRBV7-7 and J usage is TRBJ2-1; 8 bases are shared with TRBD1. There are 15 residues in the CDR3. Germline lookup yields CDR1 SSHAT and CDR2 FNYEAQ (reference sequence). DNA for the CDR3: TGTGCTAGCAGCTCCGGACAGGGACGGTACAATGAGCAGTTCTTC. The encoded protein is CASSSGQGRYNEQFF.

The chain recombines TRBV29-1 with TRBJ2-3; TRBD1 agrees at 8 bases. CDR3 size: 16 residues. The germline V gene has CDR1 SQVTM and CDR2 ANQGSEA. J lost 4 bases, V lost 8 bases, and 17 bases had no gene match. This chain's CDR3 is CSIGTGTGGSADTQYF. CDR3 DNA sequence: TGCAGCATAGGGACAGGCACCGGCGGGTCGGCAGATACGCAGTATTTT.

This clone turned up a few times. The J gene is TRBJ1-1, the V gene TRBV28; the D gene is possibly TRBD1 (5 bases). CDR3 length: 14 amino acids. From germline, CDR1 is MDHEN and CDR2 SYDVKM. The V end was cut by 4 bases, the J end by 0 bases, with 9 bases between. CDR3 DNA: TGTGCCAGCAGTTGGGGGAACATGAACACTGAAGCTTTCTTT. Translated: CASSWGNMNTEAFF.

This clone occurred many times. The chain is built from TRBV7-8 and TRBJ2-2; D might be TRBD1 (5 bases). V lost 0 bases, J lost 7 bases, and 9 bases lay in between. The CDR3 has 14 amino acids. Germline V lookup: CDR1 SGHVS, CDR2 FQNEAQ. The CDR3, as DNA: TGTGCCAGCAGCTTAGCCAGTACAGGCGGGGAGCTGTTTTTT. It codes for CASSLASTGGELFF.

V is TRBV5-1 and J is TRBJ2-5; a weak D match, TRBD1 (5 bases). This CDR3 region has 15 residues. Looked up from germline, CDR1 is SGHRS and CDR2 is YFSETQ. V was trimmed by 0 bases and J by 5 bases, leaving 14 bases between them. The CDR3 sequence is CASSLAGSRQETQYF. The CDR3, as DNA: TGCGCCAGCAGCTTGGCCGGCAGCCGACAGGAGACCCAGTACTTC.

The CDR3 region has the DNA TGTGCCAGCAGCCACACAGGGTCGGGTAATGAAAAACTGTTTTTT. Encoded protein: CASSHTGSGNEKLFF. This chain links TRBV6-5 with TRBJ1-4, with TRBD1 as a possible D gene (6 bases). CDR1 and CDR2 (germline): MNHEY, SVGAGI. Between the trimmed V and J ends, which lost 6 bases and 4 bases, there was a span of 15 bases. This CDR3 has 15 amino acids.

This clone was observed a few times. J is TRBJ1-4 and V is TRBV7-9, with a weak D call TRBD1 (6 bases). Germline-derived CDR1 and CDR2 are SEHNR and FQNEAQ (reference sequence). V lost 3 bases, J lost 4 bases, and 12 bases lay in between. CDR3 length: 15 amino acids. The CDR3 spells CASSLFDRYNEKLFF. CDR3 DNA: TGTGCCAGCAGCTTGTTCGACAGGTATAATGAAAAACTGTTTTTT.

The chain links TRBV5-6 to TRBJ2-5, with 8 bases that match TRBD1. The CDR3 sequence is 16 residues long. The germline CDR1 and CDR2 sequences are SGHDT and YYEEEE. The J segment lost 0 bases and the V segment lost 0 bases, leaving 4 bases of the junction unmatched. CDR3 region: CASSLAGQGYQETQYF. The CDR3 region has the DNA TGTGCCAGCAGCTTGGCAGGACAGGGATACCAAGAGACCCAGTACTTC.

V and J are TRBV6-1 and TRBJ2-7; D is possibly TRBD1 or TRBD2 (5 bases each). The CDR3 contains 19 residues. The germline gives CDR1 MNHNS, CDR2 SASEGT. V was pared by 2 bases and J by 2 bases, with 25 bases between. In nucleotides, the CDR3 is TGTGCCAGCAGTGAATTGGTCCCATCGCAGATTGGGGGAACCTACGAGCAGTACTTC. Translation gives CASSELVPSQIGGTYEQYF.

V and J are TRBV30 and TRBJ2-1, with TRBD1 identical over 9 bases. Unmatched junction bases numbered 7, after V lost 3 bases and J lost 7 bases. This CDR3 has 14 amino acids. The V gene's germline CDR1 is GTSNPN and CDR2 SVGIG (reference sequence). The CDR3 bases are TGTGCCTGGAGCCGGCTGACAGGGGGGAATGAGCAGTTCTTC. Translated: CAWSRLTGGNEQFF.

This clone has only a few counts. The DNA of the CDR3 is TGTGCCTGGAGTTCTTCGACAGGTGGGACTGAAGCTTTCTTT. Translated: CAWSSSTGGTEAFF. The chain combines TRBV30 with TRBJ1-1; weak D call: TRBD1 (6 bases). V gave up 2 bases and J gave up 5 bases, with 15 bases separating them. CDR3 length: 14 amino acids. CDR1 and CDR2 (germline): GTSNPN, SVGIG (reference sequence).

This clone was picked up a small number of times. The gene calls are TRBV18 and TRBJ1-5; 8 bases are a match to TRBD1. The germline gives CDR1 KGHSH, CDR2 LQKENI. The V gene end was trimmed by 5 bases and the J gene end by 2 bases; junction bases not matched to a gene: 2. This CDR3 spans 14 amino acids. CDR3 DNA sequence: TGTGCCAGCTCAGCGGGACAGGGCAATCAGCCCCAGCATTTT. As protein: CASSAGQGNQPQHF.

The CDR3 nucleotides are TGTGCCAGCAGCGCCGGGGCGGACACGAGGACTGAAGCTTTCTTT. This encodes CASSAGADTRTEAFF. The chain carries TRBV9 and TRBJ1-1; the D gene is possibly TRBD1 (5 bases). The germline V gene encodes CDR1 SGDLS and CDR2 YYNGEE. This CDR3 spans 15 amino acids. Between the trimmed V and J ends, which lost 3 bases and 5 bases, there was a span of 17 bases.

The chain has TRBV7-2 and TRBJ1-4, with D unresolved. Germline V gives CDR1 SGHTA, CDR2 FQGNSA. Trimming stripped 1 base from V and 8 bases from J, with 17 bases between. The CDR3 spans 16 residues. CDR3 protein: CASSLESGSTEEKLFF. The CDR3 region has the DNA TGTGCCAGCAGCTTAGAATCTGGGTCCACTGAAGAAAAACTGTTTTTT. The entire variable domain, with the rest obtained from reference TRBV7-2 and TRBJ1-4, is as follows: GAGVSQSPSNKVTEKGKDVELRCDPISGHTALYWYRQSLGQGLEFLIYFQGNSAPDKSGLPSDRFSAERTGGSVSTLTIQRTQQEDSAVYLCASSLESGSTEEKLFFGSGTQLSVL.

This sequence joins TRBV6-1 and TRBJ2-7; 13 bases line up with TRBD2. With 1 base clipped from V and 2 bases from J, the junction kept 2 bases outside the gene matches. Per the germline V gene, CDR1 is MNHNS and CDR2 is SASEGT. The CDR3 covers 16 residues. CDR3 region: CASSEGGTSGTYEQYF. The CDR3 DNA is TGTGCCAGCAGTGAAGGCGGGACTAGCGGGACCTACGAGCAGTACTTC.